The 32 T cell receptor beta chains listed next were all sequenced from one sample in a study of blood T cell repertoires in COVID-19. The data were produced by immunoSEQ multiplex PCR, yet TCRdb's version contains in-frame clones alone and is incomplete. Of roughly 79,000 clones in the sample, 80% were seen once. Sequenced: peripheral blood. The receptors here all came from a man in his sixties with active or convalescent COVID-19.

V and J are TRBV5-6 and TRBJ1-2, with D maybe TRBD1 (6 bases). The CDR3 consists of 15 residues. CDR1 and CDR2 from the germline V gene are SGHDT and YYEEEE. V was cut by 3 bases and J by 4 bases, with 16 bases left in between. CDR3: CASSWRTALGYGYTF. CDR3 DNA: TGTGCCAGCAGCTGGAGGACAGCCCTGGGCTATGGCTACACCTTC.

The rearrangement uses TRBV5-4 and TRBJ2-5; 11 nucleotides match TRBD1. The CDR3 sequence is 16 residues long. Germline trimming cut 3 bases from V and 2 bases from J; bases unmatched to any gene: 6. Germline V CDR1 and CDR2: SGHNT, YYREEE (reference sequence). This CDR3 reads CASSWGQGVRQETQYF. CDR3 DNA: TGTGCCAGCAGCTGGGGACAGGGGGTGAGACAAGAGACCCAGTACTTC.

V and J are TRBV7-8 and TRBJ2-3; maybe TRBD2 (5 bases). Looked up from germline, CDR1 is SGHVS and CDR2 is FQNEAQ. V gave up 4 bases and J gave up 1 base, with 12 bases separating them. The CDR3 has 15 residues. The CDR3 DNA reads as TGTGCCAGCAGCTACCTCGACTATGGCACAGATACGCAGTATTTT. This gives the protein CASSYLDYGTDTQYF.

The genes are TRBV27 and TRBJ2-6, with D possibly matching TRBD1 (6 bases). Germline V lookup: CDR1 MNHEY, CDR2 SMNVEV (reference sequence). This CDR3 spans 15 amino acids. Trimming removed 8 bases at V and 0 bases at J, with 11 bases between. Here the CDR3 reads CASRDNLSGANVLTF. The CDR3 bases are TGTGCCAGCCGGGACAACCTCTCTGGGGCCAACGTCCTGACTTTC.

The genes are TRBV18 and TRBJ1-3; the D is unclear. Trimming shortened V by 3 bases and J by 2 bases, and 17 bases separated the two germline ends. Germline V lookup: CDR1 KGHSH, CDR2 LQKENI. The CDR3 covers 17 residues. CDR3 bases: TGTGCCAGCTCACCCTACCGACTGGACTCTACTGGAAACACCATATATTTT. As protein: CASSPYRLDSTGNTIYF.

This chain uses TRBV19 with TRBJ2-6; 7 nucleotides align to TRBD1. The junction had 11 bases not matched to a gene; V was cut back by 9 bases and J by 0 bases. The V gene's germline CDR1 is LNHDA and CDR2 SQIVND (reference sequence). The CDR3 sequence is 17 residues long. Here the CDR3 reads CASLKDRASSGANVLTF. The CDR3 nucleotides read TGTGCCAGCCTCAAAGACAGGGCCAGCTCTGGGGCCAACGTCCTGACTTTC.

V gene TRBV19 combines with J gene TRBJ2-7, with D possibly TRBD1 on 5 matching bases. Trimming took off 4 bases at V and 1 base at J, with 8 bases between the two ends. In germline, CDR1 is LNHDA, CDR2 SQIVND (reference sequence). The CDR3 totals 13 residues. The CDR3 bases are TGTGCCAGTAGTAAAGACAGATCCTACGAGCAGTACTTC. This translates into CASSKDRSYEQYF.

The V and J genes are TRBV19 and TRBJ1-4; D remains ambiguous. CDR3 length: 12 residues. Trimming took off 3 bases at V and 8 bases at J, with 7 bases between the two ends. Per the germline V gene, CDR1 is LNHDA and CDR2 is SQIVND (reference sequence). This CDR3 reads CASSMGREKLFF. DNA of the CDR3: TGTGCCAGTAGTATGGGGAGGGAAAAACTGTTTTTT.

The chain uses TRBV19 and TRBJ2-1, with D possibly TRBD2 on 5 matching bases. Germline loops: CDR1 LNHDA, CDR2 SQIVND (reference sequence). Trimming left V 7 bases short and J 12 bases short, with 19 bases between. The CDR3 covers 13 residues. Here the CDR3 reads CASTNDRRAGQFF. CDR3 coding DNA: TGTGCCAGTACCAACGACCGGCGGGCCGGGCAGTTCTTC.

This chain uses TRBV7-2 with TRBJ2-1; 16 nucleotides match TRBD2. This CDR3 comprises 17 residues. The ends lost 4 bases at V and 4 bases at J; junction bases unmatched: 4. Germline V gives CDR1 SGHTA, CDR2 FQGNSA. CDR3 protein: CASSSGLAGGAYNEQFF. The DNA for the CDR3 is TGTGCCAGCAGCTCGGGACTAGCGGGGGGGGCTTACAATGAGCAGTTCTTC.

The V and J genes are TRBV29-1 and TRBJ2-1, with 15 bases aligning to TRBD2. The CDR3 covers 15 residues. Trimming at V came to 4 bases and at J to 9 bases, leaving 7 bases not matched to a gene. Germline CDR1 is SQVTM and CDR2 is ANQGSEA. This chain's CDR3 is CSVGTSGGAGREQFF. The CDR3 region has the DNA TGCAGCGTTGGGACTAGCGGGGGGGCCGGGCGTGAGCAGTTCTTC.

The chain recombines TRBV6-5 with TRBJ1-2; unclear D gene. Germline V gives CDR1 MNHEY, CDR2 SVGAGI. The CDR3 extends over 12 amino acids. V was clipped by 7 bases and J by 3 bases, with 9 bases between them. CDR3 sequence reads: CASKSAYYGYTF. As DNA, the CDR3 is TGTGCCAGCAAGAGTGCGTACTATGGCTACACCTTC.

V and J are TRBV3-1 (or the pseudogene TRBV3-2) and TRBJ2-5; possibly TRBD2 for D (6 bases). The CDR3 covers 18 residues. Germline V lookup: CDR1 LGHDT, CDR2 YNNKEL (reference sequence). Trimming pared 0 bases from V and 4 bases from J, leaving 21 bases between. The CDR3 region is CASSQEGGRTGVGETQYF. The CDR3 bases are TGTGCCAGCAGCCAAGAAGGCGGTCGGACGGGAGTAGGAGAGACCCAGTACTTC.

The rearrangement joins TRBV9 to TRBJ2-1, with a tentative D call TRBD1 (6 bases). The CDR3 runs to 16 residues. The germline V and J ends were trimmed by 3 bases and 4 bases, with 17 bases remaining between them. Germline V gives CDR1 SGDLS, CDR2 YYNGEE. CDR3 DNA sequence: TGTGCCAGCAGCGGGGTGATCGGACAGATTTACAATGAGCAGTTCTTC. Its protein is CASSGVIGQIYNEQFF.

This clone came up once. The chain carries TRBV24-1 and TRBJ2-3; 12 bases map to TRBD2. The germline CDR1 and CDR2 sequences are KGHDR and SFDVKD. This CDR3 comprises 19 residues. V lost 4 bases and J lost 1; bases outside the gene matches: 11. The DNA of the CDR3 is TGTGCCACCAGTGACCGAGCTAGCGGGGGGGCTGGGGGCACAGATACGCAGTATTTT. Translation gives CATSDRASGGAGGTDTQYF.

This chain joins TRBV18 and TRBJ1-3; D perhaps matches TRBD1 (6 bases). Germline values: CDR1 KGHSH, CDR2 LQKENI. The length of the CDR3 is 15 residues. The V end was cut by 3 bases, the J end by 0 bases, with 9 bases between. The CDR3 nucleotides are TGTGCCAGCTCACCCGAGGACAGCTCTGGAAACACCATATATTTT. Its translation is CASSPEDSSGNTIYF.

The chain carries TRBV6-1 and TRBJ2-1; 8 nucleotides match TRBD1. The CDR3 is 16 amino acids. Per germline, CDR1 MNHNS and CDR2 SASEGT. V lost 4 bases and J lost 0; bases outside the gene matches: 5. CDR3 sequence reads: CASSVQGVSSYNEQFF. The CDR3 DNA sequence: TGTGCCAGCAGTGTACAGGGGGTAAGCTCCTACAATGAGCAGTTCTTC.

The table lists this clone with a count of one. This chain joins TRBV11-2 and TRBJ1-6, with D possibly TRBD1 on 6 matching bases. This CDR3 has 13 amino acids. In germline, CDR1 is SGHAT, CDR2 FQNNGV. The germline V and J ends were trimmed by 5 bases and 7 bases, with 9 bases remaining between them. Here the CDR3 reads CASSPDRNSPLHF. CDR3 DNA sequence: TGTGCCAGCAGCCCCGACAGGAATTCACCCCTCCACTTT.

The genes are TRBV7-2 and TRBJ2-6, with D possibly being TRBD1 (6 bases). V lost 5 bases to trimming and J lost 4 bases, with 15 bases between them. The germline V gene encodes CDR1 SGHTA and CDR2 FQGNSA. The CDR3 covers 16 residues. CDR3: CASSPSGVSGANVLTF. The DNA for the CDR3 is TGTGCCAGCAGCCCCTCAGGGGTGAGCGGGGCCAACGTCCTGACTTTC. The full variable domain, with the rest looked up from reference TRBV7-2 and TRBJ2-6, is GAGVSQSPSNKVTEKGKDVELRCDPISGHTALYWYRQSLGQGLEFLIYFQGNSAPDKSGLPSDRFSAERTGGSVSTLTIQRTQQEDSAVYLCASSPSGVSGANVLTFGAGSRLTVL.

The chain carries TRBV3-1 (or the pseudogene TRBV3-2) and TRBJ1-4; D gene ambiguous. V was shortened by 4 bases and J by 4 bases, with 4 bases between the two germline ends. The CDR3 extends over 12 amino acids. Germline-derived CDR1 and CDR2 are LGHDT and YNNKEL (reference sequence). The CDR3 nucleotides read TGTGCCAGCAGCCCCCTTAATGAAAAACTGTTTTTT. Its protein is CASSPLNEKLFF.

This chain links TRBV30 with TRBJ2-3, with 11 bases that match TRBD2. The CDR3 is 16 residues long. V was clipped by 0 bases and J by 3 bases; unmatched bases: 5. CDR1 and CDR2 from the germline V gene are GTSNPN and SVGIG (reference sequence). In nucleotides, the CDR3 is TGTGCCTGGAGTGTTGGTAGCGGGGGGGGTACAGATACGCAGTATTTT. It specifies CAWSVGSGGGTDTQYF.

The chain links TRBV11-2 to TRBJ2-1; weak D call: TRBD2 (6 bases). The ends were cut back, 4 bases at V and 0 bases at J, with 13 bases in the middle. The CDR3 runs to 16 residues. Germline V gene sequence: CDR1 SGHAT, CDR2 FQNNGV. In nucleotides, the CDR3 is TGTGCCAGCAGCTCCGGGGTAGCGGCCTCCTACAATGAGCAGTTCTTC. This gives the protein CASSSGVAASYNEQFF.

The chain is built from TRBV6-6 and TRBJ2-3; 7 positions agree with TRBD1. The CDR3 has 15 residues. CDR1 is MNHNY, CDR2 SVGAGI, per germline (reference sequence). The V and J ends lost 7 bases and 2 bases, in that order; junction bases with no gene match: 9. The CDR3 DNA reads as TGTGCCAGCACCCTGGGGACAGCATTCACAGATACGCAGTATTTT. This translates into CASTLGTAFTDTQYF.

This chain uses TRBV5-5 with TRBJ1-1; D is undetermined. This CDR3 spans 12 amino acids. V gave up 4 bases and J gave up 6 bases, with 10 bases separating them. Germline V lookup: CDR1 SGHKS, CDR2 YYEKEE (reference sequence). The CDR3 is CASSLPSPEAFF. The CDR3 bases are TGTGCCAGCAGCCTCCCCTCTCCTGAAGCTTTCTTT.

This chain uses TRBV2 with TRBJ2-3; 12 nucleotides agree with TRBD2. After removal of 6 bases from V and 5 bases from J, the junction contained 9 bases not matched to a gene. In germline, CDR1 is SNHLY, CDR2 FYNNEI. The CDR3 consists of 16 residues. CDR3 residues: CASRVTSGGPQDTQYF. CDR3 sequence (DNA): TGTGCCAGCAGGGTGACTAGCGGGGGTCCCCAAGATACGCAGTATTTT.

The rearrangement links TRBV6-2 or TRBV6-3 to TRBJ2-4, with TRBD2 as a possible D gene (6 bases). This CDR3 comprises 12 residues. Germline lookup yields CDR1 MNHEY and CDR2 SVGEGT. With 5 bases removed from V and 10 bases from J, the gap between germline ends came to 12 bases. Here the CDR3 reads CASSQVGGIQYF. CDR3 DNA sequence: TGTGCCAGCAGTCAGGTCGGGGGAATTCAGTACTTC.

The CDR3 DNA reads as TGTGCCAGCAGCGCCGGGACAGGGTCTTCACCCCTCCACTTT. Protein: CASSAGTGSSPLHF. The V gene is TRBV9, the J gene TRBJ1-6, with 9 positions matching TRBD1. The length of the CDR3 is 14 residues. Germline CDR1 reads SGDLS; CDR2 reads YYNGEE. V lost 3 bases, J lost 9 bases, and 4 bases stayed unmatched. Supplemented by reference TRBV9 and TRBJ1-6, the full variable domain reads DSGVTQTPKHLITATGQRVTLRCSPRSGDLSVYWYQQSLDQGLQFLIQYYNGEERAKGNILERFSAQQFPDLHSELNLSSLELGDSALYFCASSAGTGSSPLHFGNGTRLTVT.

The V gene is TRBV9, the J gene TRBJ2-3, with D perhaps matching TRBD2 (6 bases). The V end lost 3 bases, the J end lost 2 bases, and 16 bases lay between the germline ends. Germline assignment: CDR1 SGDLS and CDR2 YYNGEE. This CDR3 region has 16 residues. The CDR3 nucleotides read TGTGCCAGCAGCGCATCCCCGGCGGGATTCACAGATACGCAGTATTTT. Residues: CASSASPAGFTDTQYF.

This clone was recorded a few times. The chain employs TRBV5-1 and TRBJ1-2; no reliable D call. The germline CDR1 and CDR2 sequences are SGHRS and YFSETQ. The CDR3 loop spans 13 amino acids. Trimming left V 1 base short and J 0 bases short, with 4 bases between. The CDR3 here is CASSLTTNYGYTF. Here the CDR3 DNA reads TGCGCCAGCAGCTTGACAACTAACTATGGCTACACCTTC.

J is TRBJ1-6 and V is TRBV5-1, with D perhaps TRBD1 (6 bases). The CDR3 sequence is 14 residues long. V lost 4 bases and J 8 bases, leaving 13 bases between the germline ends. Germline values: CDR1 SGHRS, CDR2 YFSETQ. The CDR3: CASSQRSGDSPLHF. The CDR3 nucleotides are TGCGCCAGCAGCCAACGGTCAGGGGATTCACCCCTCCACTTT.

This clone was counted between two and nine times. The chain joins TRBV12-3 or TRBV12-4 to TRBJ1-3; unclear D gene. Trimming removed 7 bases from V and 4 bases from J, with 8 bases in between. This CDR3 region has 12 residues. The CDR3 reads CASTPPGNTIYF. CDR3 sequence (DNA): TGTGCCAGCACCCCCCCAGGAAACACCATATATTTT.

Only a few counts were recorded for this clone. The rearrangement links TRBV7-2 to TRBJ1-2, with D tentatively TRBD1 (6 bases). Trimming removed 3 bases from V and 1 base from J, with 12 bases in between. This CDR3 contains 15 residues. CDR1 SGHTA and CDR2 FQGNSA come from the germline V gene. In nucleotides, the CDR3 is TGTGCCAGCAGCTTGGTAGTACAGGGTAACTATGGCTACACCTTC. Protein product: CASSLVVQGNYGYTF.